The clone carrying this T cell receptor (beta chain) has a single count. V was shortened by 7 bases and J by 2 bases, with 14 bases between the two germline ends. The CDR3 spans 14 residues. The germline V gene encodes CDR1 MNHEY and CDR2 SMNVEV (reference sequence). This sample is part of a study of blood T cell repertoires in COVID-19. Study background: The United States, Italy and Spain provided the acute and convalescent COVID-19 samples.

The table came from immunoSEQ multiplex PCR; TCRdb's copy has only in-frame clones and leaves some out. This table has 85,000 to 110,000 clones, 84% appearing once. This sequence joins TRBV27 and TRBJ2-5; D unresolved. Sequenced: peripheral blood. The clonotype was recovered from a human donor in a cohort sampled during active or convalescent COVID-19. CDR3 coding DNA: TGTGCCAGCAAGGAATGGGCTGGGCAAGAGACCCAGTACTTC. Translation: CASKEWAGQETQYF.